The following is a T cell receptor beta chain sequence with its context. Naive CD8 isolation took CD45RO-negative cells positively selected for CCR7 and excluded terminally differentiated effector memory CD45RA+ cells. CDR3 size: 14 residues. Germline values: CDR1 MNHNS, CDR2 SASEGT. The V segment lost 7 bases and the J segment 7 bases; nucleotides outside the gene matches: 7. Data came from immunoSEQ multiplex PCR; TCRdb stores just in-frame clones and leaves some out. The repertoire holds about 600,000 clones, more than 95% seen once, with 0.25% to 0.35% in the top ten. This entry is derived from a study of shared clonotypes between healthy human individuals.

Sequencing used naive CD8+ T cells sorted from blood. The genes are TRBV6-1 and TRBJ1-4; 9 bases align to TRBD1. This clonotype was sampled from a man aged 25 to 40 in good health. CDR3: CASKEGTGPEKLFF. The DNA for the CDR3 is TGTGCCAGCAAGGAAGGGACAGGGCCTGAAAAACTGTTTTTT.